The clone carrying this T cell receptor beta chain was found a few times. The sample comes from a study of blood T cells in healthy people across ages. The wider study: T cells yielded about one barcoded beta molecule per two cells through template switching.

Germline V gives CDR1 SGHRS, CDR2 YFSETQ. CDR3 length equals 15 residues. V dropped 1 base and J dropped 1 base, with 11 bases sitting between them. A sample-barcoded 5' primer and a J-beta primer mix were used in a second PCR of roughly 6 to 11 cycles. TCRdb re-called the 5' RACE reads with MiXCR, one entry per CDR3 protein. The sample contains about 1.6 million distinct CDR3 sequences, roughly 30% of which appear only once. The TCR originated in a woman younger than 45 in good health. The sequencing input was blood. This chain uses TRBV5-1 with TRBJ1-1; D may be TRBD1 (5 bases). CDR3 in DNA: TGCGCCAGCAGCTTGTCCGGGGCTCCGAACACTGAAGCTTTCTTT. This gives the protein CASSLSGAPNTEAFF.